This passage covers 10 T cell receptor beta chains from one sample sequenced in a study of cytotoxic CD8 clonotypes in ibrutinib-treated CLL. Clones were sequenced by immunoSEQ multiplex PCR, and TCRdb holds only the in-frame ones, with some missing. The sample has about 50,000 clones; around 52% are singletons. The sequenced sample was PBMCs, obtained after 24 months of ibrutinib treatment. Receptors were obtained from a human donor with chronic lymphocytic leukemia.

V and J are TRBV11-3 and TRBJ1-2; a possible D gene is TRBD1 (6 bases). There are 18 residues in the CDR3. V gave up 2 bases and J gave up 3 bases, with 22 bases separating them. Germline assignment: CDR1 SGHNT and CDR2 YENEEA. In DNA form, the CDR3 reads TGTGCCAGCAGCTTATGTCGGGGGGCCATGGACGGAGACTATGGCTACACCTTC. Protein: CASSLCRGAMDGDYGYTF. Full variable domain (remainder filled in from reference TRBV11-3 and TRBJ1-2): EAGVVQSPRYKIIEKKQPVAFWCNPISGHNTLYWYLQNLGQGPELLIRYENEEAVDDSQLPKDRFSAERLKGVDSTLKIQPAELGDSAVYLCASSLCRGAMDGDYGYTFGSGTRLTVV.

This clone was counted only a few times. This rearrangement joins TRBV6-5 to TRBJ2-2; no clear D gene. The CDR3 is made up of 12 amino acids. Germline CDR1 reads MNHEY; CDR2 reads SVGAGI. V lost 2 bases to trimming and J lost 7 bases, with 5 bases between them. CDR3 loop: CASSYRVGELFF. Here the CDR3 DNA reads TGTGCCAGCAGTTACCGGGTCGGGGAGCTGTTTTTT.

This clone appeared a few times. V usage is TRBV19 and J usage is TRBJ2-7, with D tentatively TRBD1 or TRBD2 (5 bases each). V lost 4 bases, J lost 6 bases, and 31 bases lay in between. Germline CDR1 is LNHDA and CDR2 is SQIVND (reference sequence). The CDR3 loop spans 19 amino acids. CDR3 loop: CASSTSTVLGRREKSEQYF. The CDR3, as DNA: TGTGCCAGTAGTACGTCGACCGTCTTGGGACGAAGAGAGAAGAGCGAGCAGTACTTC.

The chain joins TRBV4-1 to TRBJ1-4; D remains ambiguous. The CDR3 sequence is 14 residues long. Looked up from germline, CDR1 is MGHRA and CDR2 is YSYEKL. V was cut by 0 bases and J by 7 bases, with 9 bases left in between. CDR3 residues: CASSQEPLVEKLFF. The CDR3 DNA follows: TGCGCCAGCAGCCAAGAACCCTTGGTTGAAAAACTGTTTTTT.

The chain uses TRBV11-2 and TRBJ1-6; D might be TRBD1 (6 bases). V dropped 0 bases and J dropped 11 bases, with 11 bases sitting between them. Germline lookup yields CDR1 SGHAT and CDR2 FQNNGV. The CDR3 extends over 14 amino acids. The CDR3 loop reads CASSLEGGSTPLHF. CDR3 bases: TGTGCCAGCAGCTTAGAAGGGGGGAGTACACCCCTCCACTTT.

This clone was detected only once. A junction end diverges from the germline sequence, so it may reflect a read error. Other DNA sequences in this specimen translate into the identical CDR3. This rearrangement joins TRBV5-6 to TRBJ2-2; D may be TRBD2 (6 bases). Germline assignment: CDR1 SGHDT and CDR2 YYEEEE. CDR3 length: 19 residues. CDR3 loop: CASSPSIGPGVKNTGELFF. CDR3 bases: TGTGCCAGCAGCCCGAGTATAGGGCCGGGGGTGAAGAACACCGGAGAGCTGTTTTTT.

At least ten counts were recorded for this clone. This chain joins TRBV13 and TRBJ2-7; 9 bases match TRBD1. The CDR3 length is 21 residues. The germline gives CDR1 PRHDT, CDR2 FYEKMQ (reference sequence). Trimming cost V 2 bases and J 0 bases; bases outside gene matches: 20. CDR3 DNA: TGTGCCAGCAGCTTATCGAGGCCTTTGGTGACAGGGGGTGAAACCTCCTACGAGCAGTACTTC. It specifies CASSLSRPLVTGGETSYEQYF.

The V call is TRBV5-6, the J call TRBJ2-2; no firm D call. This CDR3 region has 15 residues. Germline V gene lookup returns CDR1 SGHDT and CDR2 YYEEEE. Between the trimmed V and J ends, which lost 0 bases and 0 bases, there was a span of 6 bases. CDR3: CASSLGVANTGELFF. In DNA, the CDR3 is TGTGCCAGCAGCTTGGGGGTAGCGAACACCGGGGAGCTGTTTTTT.

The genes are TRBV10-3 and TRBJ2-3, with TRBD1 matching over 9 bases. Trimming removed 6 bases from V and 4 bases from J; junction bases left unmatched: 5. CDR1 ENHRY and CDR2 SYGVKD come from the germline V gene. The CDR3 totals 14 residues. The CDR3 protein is CAIRTGQGADTQYF. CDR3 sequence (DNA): TGTGCCATCAGAACGGGACAGGGCGCAGATACGCAGTATTTT.

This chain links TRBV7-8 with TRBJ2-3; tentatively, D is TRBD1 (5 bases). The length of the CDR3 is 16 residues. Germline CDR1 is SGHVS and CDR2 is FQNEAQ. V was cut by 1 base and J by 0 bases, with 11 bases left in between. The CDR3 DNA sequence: TGTGCCAGCAGCTTAGTGGTGGGGCAAAGCACAGATACGCAGTATTTT. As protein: CASSLVVGQSTDTQYF.